One and the same sample provided the 32 T cell receptor beta chains below, sequenced in a study of CD8+CD57+ T cells in acquired aplastic anemia. Genomic DNA acted as the template from which TCR beta VDJ combination and CDR3 sequence profiling were carried out. MiXCR, run by TCRdb on the reads, gives a single entry per CDR3 protein. Among about 150,000 distinct CDR3 sequences listed, around 52% were seen once. Sequencing involved patients with CD8+CD57+ cell expansion previously shown by flow cytometry. Specimen: sorted CD4+, CD8+, or CD8+CD57+ T cells (not recorded which) from PBMCs. Every receptor here comes from a human donor with aplastic anemia.

This clonotype was detected ten times or more. This chain links TRBV27 with TRBJ1-5; D possibly corresponds to TRBD1 (6 bases). The CDR3 is 14 amino acids. Trimming stripped 2 bases from V and 9 bases from J, with 14 bases between. Per the germline V gene, CDR1 is MNHEY and CDR2 is SMNVEV (reference sequence). The CDR3 loop reads CASSLGGAYTPQHF. The CDR3 coding sequence is TGTGCCAGCAGTTTAGGGGGGGCGTATACGCCCCAGCATTTT.

J is TRBJ1-1 and V is TRBV28; D remains unclear. This CDR3 is 15 amino acids long. The ends were cut back, 2 bases at V and 3 bases at J, with 13 bases in the middle. Germline assignment: CDR1 MDHEN and CDR2 SYDVKM. CDR3 DNA sequence: TGTGCCAGCAGTTTAATCTCCATCACGGACACTGAAGCTTTCTTT. Translating it yields CASSLISITDTEAFF. Full variable domain (missing parts from reference TRBV28 and TRBJ1-1): DVKVTQSSRYLVKRTGEKVFLECVQDMDHENMFWYRQDPGLGLRLIYFSYDVKMKEKGDIPEGYSVSREKKERFSLILESASTNQTSMYLCASSLISITDTEAFFGQGTRLTVV.

A few counts support this clonotype. J is TRBJ2-7 and V is TRBV24-1; D unresolved. Trimming took off 2 bases at V and 7 bases at J, with 11 bases between the two ends. The CDR3 sequence is 13 residues long. Germline-derived CDR1 and CDR2 are KGHDR and SFDVKD. CDR3 coding DNA: TGTGCCACCAGTGATTCAAATAACGTGGAGCAGTACTTC. This sequence encodes CATSDSNNVEQYF.

The chain uses TRBV19 and TRBJ1-6, with a possible D match to TRBD1 (6 bases). Germline V lookup: CDR1 LNHDA, CDR2 SQIVND (reference sequence). The CDR3 is 15 residues long. Trimming took 6 bases from V and 4 from J, leaving 13 bases between them. The CDR3 reads CASSATGAYNSPLHF. The CDR3 coding sequence is TGTGCCAGTAGCGCGACAGGCGCGTATAATTCACCCCTCCACTTT.

The CDR3 sequence is CASSFPAGANTGELFF. CDR3 DNA: TGTGCCAGCAGTTTTCCAGCGGGCGCGAACACCGGGGAGCTGTTTTTT. The chain employs TRBV5-4 and TRBJ2-2; perhaps TRBD2 as D (6 bases). Germline V lookup: CDR1 SGHNT, CDR2 YYREEE (reference sequence). V lost 5 bases to trimming and J lost 0 bases, with 14 bases between them. The CDR3 has 16 amino acids. The complete variable domain, with remaining parts taken from reference TRBV5-4 and TRBJ2-2, reads ETGVTQSPTHLIKTRGQQVTLRCSSQSGHNTVSWYQQALGQGPQFIFQYYREEENGRGNFPPRFSGLQFPNYSSELNVNALELDDSALYLCASSFPAGANTGELFFGEGSRLTVL.

This clonotype occurred many times. The chain recombines TRBV5-1 with TRBJ1-1; D not certain. V dropped 5 bases and J dropped 0 bases, with 8 bases sitting between them. This CDR3 has 13 residues. Germline values: CDR1 SGHRS, CDR2 YFSETQ. The CDR3 here is CASSADMNTEAFF. CDR3 DNA sequence: TGCGCCAGCAGTGCAGATATGAACACTGAAGCTTTCTTT. The full variable domain, in which reference TRBV5-1 and TRBJ1-1 provide the parts outside the CDR3, is KAGVTQTPRYLIKTRGQQVTLSCSPISGHRSVSWYQQTPGQGLQFLFEYFSETQRNKGNFPGRFSGRQFSNSRSEMNVSTLELGDSALYLCASSADMNTEAFFGQGTRLTVV.

This clonotype was counted many times. V and J are TRBV29-1 and TRBJ2-1, with D tentatively TRBD2 (6 bases). Looked up from germline, CDR1 is SQVTM and CDR2 is ANQGSEA. V lost 8 bases, J lost 8 bases, and 19 bases lay in between. This CDR3 has 13 residues. The CDR3 DNA follows: TGCAGCTACGAGGTGTCTAGCGACGATGAGCAGTTCTTC. Protein: CSYEVSSDDEQFF.

The chain joins TRBV19 to TRBJ2-5; 9 positions match TRBD2. This CDR3 is built from 15 residues. The ends lost 3 bases at V and 4 bases at J; junction bases unmatched: 6. Germline V lookup: CDR1 LNHDA, CDR2 SQIVND (reference sequence). The chain's CDR3 is CASSIVAGVRETQYF. In DNA, the CDR3 is TGTGCCAGTAGTATCGTAGCGGGAGTTCGAGAGACCCAGTACTTC.

This chain joins TRBV12-3 or TRBV12-4 and TRBJ2-3; D remains unclear. Trimming shortened V by 3 bases and J by 3 bases, and 13 bases separated the two germline ends. The CDR3 is made up of 15 amino acids. The CDR3 region has the DNA TGTGCCAGCAGTTTTGGTCTAAGGCGAACAGATACGCAGTATTTT. Its translation: CASSFGLRRTDTQYF.

This clonotype was detected ten times or more. The gene calls are TRBV24-1 and TRBJ2-2; D is ambiguous. This CDR3 is 14 amino acids long. Germline loops: CDR1 KGHDR, CDR2 SFDVKD. Trimming pared 3 bases from V and 5 bases from J, leaving 9 bases between. The CDR3 region has the DNA TGTGCCACCAGTGATCTAAGAGGAACCGGGGAGCTGTTTTTT. Translated: CATSDLRGTGELFF.

Remarks on this clonotype: No conserved phenylalanine or tryptophan is present at the end of the CDR3, so a read error is the likely explanation. This chain connects TRBV10-3 to TRBJ1-5; D gene uncertain. The V end lost 8 bases, the J end lost 0 bases, and 14 bases lay between the germline ends. The length of the CDR3 is 15 residues. Germline V CDR1 and CDR2: ENHRY, SYGVKD. CDR3 protein: CAIADLDGSNQPQHY. CDR3 DNA sequence: TGTGCCATCGCTGATCTTGACGGTAGCAATCAGCCCCAGCATTAT.

The chain combines TRBV2 with TRBJ2-1; D gene ambiguous. CDR3 length: 11 residues. The V end was cut by 3 bases, the J end by 8 bases, with 5 bases between. CDR1 and CDR2 (germline): SNHLY, FYNNEI. The CDR3 reads CASSELYEQFF. The CDR3 DNA sequence: TGTGCCAGCAGTGAGCTCTATGAGCAGTTCTTC.

This clonotype was seen ten or more times. The chain is built from TRBV29-1 and TRBJ2-7; D is possibly TRBD1 (6 bases). CDR3 length: 16 amino acids. From germline, CDR1 is SQVTM and CDR2 ANQGSEA. The V end lost 5 bases, the J end lost 2 bases, and 22 bases lay between the germline ends. The DNA of the CDR3 is TGCAGCGTTTTAGGCTCTCTGGACAGATTAACCTACGAGCAGTACTTC. Its translation: CSVLGSLDRLTYEQYF.

The chain uses TRBV15 and TRBJ1-2; D perhaps matches TRBD1 (5 bases). Germline V lookup: CDR1 LNHNV, CDR2 YYDKDF (reference sequence). CDR3 length: 14 amino acids. The germline V and J ends were trimmed by 1 base and 6 bases, with 12 bases remaining between them. The CDR3 nucleotides are TGTGCCACCAGCAGAGGAGGGGTGAGCGATGGCTACACCTTC. Encoded protein: CATSRGGVSDGYTF.

This clonotype came up many times. The chain combines TRBV19 with TRBJ2-1, with 9 bases lining up with TRBD2. The CDR3 covers 15 residues. Losses at the gene ends were 5 bases for V and 4 bases for J; bases not matched to a gene: 6. Germline lookup yields CDR1 LNHDA and CDR2 SQIVND (reference sequence). The CDR3 reads CASSPLAGEYNEQFF. The CDR3 bases are TGTGCCAGTAGTCCTTTAGCGGGAGAATACAATGAGCAGTTCTTC. Full variable domain (missing parts from reference TRBV19 and TRBJ2-1): DGGITQSPKYLFRKEGQNVTLSCEQNLNHDAMYWYRQDPGQGLRLIYYSQIVNDFQKGDIAEGYSVSREKKESFPLTVTSAQKNPTAFYLCASSPLAGEYNEQFFGPGTRLTVL.

This clonotype came up many times. The chain employs TRBV6-2 or TRBV6-3 and TRBJ2-5, with 8 bases identical to TRBD2. Per the germline V gene, CDR1 is MNHEY and CDR2 is SVGEGT. CDR3 length equals 17 residues. J lost 2 bases, V lost 2 bases, and 10 bases had no gene match. CDR3 nucleotides: TGTGCCAGCAGTTACCCCCTAAGCGGGAGTCCTCAAGAGACCCAGTACTTC. Encoded protein: CASSYPLSGSPQETQYF.

Only a few counts were recorded for this clonotype. The chain has TRBV29-1 and TRBJ2-7, with 8 bases that match TRBD2. The CDR3 has 13 amino acids. The ends lost 6 bases at V and 6 bases at J; junction bases unmatched: 10. From germline, CDR1 is SQVTM and CDR2 ANQGSEA. The CDR3 sequence: CSVETGAGGEQYF. CDR3 DNA sequence: TGCAGCGTGGAGACGGGGGCGGGAGGCGAGCAGTACTTC.

The rearrangement uses TRBV15 and TRBJ1-1; unclear D gene. CDR3 size: 15 residues. Trimming left V 0 bases short and J 5 bases short, with 13 bases between. From germline, CDR1 is LNHNV and CDR2 YYDKDF (reference sequence). The chain's CDR3 is CATSRDPPGGTEAFF. The DNA for the CDR3 is TGTGCCACCAGCAGAGATCCCCCGGGTGGGACTGAAGCTTTCTTT.

This clonotype was detected ten times or more. This CDR3 reads CASSSIEEGANVLTF. The CDR3 nucleotides read TGTGCCAGCAGTTCGATAGAGGAGGGGGCCAACGTCCTGACTTTC. V usage is TRBV12-3 or TRBV12-4 and J usage is TRBJ2-6; D call uncertain. This CDR3 is built from 15 residues. The V end was cut by 4 bases, the J end by 4 bases, with 11 bases between.

This chain uses TRBV29-1 with TRBJ1-5; D is uncertain. Germline loops: CDR1 SQVTM, CDR2 ANQGSEA. CDR3 length: 12 amino acids. V was trimmed by 6 bases and J by 1 base, leaving 7 bases between them. This CDR3 reads CSVGGSNQPQHF. The DNA for the CDR3 is TGCAGCGTAGGAGGCAGCAATCAGCCCCAGCATTTT.

In its sample, this clonotype was seen many times. The CDR3 DNA follows: TGTGCCAGCAGCTTTCCGGGACAGCCGTCAAATTCACCCCTCCACTTT. Amino acids: CASSFPGQPSNSPLHF. This chain joins TRBV5-5 and TRBJ1-6; 7 bases align to TRBD1. V lost 2 bases, J lost 7 bases, and 9 bases stayed unmatched. The CDR3 consists of 16 residues. Germline CDR1 and CDR2: SGHKS and YYEKEE (reference sequence).

This clonotype was counted many times. The J gene is TRBJ2-1, the V gene TRBV20-1, with a weak D call TRBD1 (6 bases). V gave up 1 base and J gave up 8 bases, with 15 bases separating them. This CDR3 has 14 amino acids. The germline V gene has CDR1 DFQATT and CDR2 SNEGSKA (reference sequence). Written as DNA, the CDR3 is TGCAGTGCTAGAGGCGATAGGGGGTTCGATGAGCAGTTCTTC. Its protein is CSARGDRGFDEQFF.

In regard to this clonotype: A much larger clone lies one base from this, so it may be a read error. V and J are TRBV9 and TRBJ1-4; 7 bases map to TRBD1. CDR3 length equals 15 residues. V lost 3 bases and J lost 7; bases outside the gene matches: 9. CDR1 is SGDLS and CDR2 is YYNGEE in the germline V gene. CDR3 bases: TGTGCCAGCAGCGGAGCAGGGGGGGAGAGTGAAAAACTGTTTTTT. Translated: CASSGAGGESEKLFF. The full variable domain, its missing parts supplied by reference TRBV9 and TRBJ1-4, is DSGVTQTPKHLITATGQRVTLRCSPRSGDLSVYWYQQSLDQGLQFLIQYYNGEERAKGNILERFSAQQFPDLHSELNLSSLELGDSALYFCASSGAGGESEKLFFGSGTQLSVL.

V usage is TRBV19 and J usage is TRBJ2-7; possibly TRBD2 for D (6 bases). Germline V lookup: CDR1 LNHDA, CDR2 SQIVND (reference sequence). Trimming cost V 3 bases and J 7 bases, with 13 bases left between them. This CDR3 comprises 13 residues. The CDR3 DNA reads as TGTGCCAGTAGTATCCCCTCAGGGAGGGAGCAGTACTTC. Translating gives CASSIPSGREQYF.

The chain carries TRBV29-1 and TRBJ2-7; 8 bases fit TRBD1. Trimming at V came to 3 bases and at J to 3 bases, leaving 7 bases not matched to a gene. Looked up from germline, CDR1 is SQVTM and CDR2 is ANQGSEA. The CDR3 is 14 amino acids. The CDR3 loop is CSVEKGDRLYEQYF. CDR3 in DNA: TGCAGCGTTGAGAAGGGGGACAGGCTCTACGAGCAGTACTTC.

This clonotype was observed many times. The V and J genes are TRBV29-1 and TRBJ1-1; D possibly corresponds to TRBD1 (5 bases). The CDR3 consists of 14 residues. From germline, CDR1 is SQVTM and CDR2 ANQGSEA. V lost 3 bases to trimming and J lost 1 base, with 12 bases between them. The CDR3 reads CSVEGGPENTEAFF. Here the CDR3 DNA reads TGCAGCGTTGAGGGGGGACCTGAGAACACTGAAGCTTTCTTT.

The chain is built from TRBV18 and TRBJ1-2, with TRBD1 as a possible D gene (6 bases). The germline V and J ends were trimmed by 3 bases and 4 bases, with 18 bases remaining between them. The CDR3 runs 16 residues. Germline-derived CDR1 and CDR2 are KGHSH and LQKENI. The CDR3 bases are TGTGCCAGCTCACCTACGACAGGCGAAAGTGGCTATGGCTACACCTTC. It codes for CASSPTTGESGYGYTF.

This clonotype was counted a single time. V is TRBV7-9 and J is TRBJ2-1; D is unclear. Germline lookup yields CDR1 SEHNR and CDR2 FQNEAQ (reference sequence). V was clipped by 4 bases and J by 7 bases, with 5 bases between them. The CDR3 is 11 amino acids. CDR3: CASSSLNEQFF. The CDR3 nucleotides read TGTGCCAGCAGCTCTTTGAATGAGCAGTTCTTC.

The genes are TRBV27 and TRBJ1-2; TRBD1 agrees at 7 bases. V was pared by 6 bases and J by 6 bases, with 1 base of the junction left unmatched. The CDR3 contains 11 residues. The germline V gene encodes CDR1 MNHEY and CDR2 SMNVEV (reference sequence). The CDR3 reads CASRTGNGYTF. The CDR3 DNA sequence: TGTGCCAGCAGGACAGGGAATGGCTACACCTTC.

This chain uses TRBV9 with TRBJ1-2; TRBD1 aligns across 8 bases. The CDR3 spans 15 residues. Germline lookup yields CDR1 SGDLS and CDR2 YYNGEE. Losses at the gene ends were 0 bases for V and 7 bases for J; bases not matched to a gene: 8. CDR3 protein: CASSVGWAGTGGYTF. The CDR3 DNA sequence: TGTGCCAGCAGCGTAGGGTGGGCAGGGACAGGTGGCTACACCTTC.

In regard to this clonotype: A much larger clonotype is one base distant, so this may be a read error. The chain recombines TRBV15 with TRBJ1-5; D is unclear. The CDR3 loop spans 12 amino acids. Trimming shortened V by 10 bases and J by 6 bases, and 13 bases separated the two germline ends. CDR1 LNHNV and CDR2 YYDKDF come from the germline V gene (reference sequence). DNA for the CDR3: TGTGCCAGCACCAGGACGAGTCAGCCCCAGCATTTT. Translated, it gives CASTRTSQPQHF.

This clonotype was observed a few times. The chain is built from TRBV29-1 and TRBJ2-7; D gene uncertain. Germline V CDR1 and CDR2: SQVTM, ANQGSEA. The CDR3 consists of 10 residues. V gave up 7 bases and J gave up 4 bases, with 8 bases separating them. CDR3 bases: TGCAGCGCCGTCGGGTACGAGCAGTACTTC. It translates to CSAVGYEQYF.